The 6 T cell receptor beta chains listed next were all sequenced from one sample in a study of blood T cell repertoires in COVID-19. TCRdb's table, derived via immunoSEQ multiplex PCR, lists solely in-frame clones and lacks some. The repertoire holds about 210,000 clones, with more than 85% as singletons. The sample was peripheral blood. These TCRs come from a middle-aged man with acute or convalescent COVID-19.

The rearrangement links TRBV5-4 to TRBJ2-1; D gene uncertain. The V end lost 0 bases, the J end lost 4 bases, and 11 bases lay between the germline ends. CDR1 SGHNT and CDR2 YYREEE come from the germline V gene (reference sequence). CDR3 length equals 15 residues. The CDR3 sequence: CASSLGQRDYNEQFF. The CDR3 DNA sequence: TGTGCCAGCAGCTTGGGACAAAGAGATTACAATGAGCAGTTCTTC.

The J gene is TRBJ2-7, the V gene TRBV30, with 9 nucleotides matching TRBD1. V shed 7 bases, J shed 7 bases, and the junction held 11 bases outside the gene matches. CDR1 GTSNPN and CDR2 SVGIG come from the germline V gene (reference sequence). This CDR3 has 13 residues. As DNA, the CDR3 is TGTGCCTCAGCGGACAGGGGATTTGGGGAGCAGTACTTC. As protein: CASADRGFGEQYF.

The chain uses TRBV4-1 and TRBJ1-6; 11 bases are a match to TRBD1. Unmatched junction bases numbered 2, after V lost 1 base and J lost 9 bases. Per germline, CDR1 MGHRA and CDR2 YSYEKL. This CDR3 is built from 15 residues. As DNA, the CDR3 is TGCGCCAGCAGCCAAGGGACAGGGGGCTTTTCACCCCTCCACTTT. Protein sequence: CASSQGTGGFSPLHF.

The V and J genes are TRBV6-5 and TRBJ2-7; D is perhaps TRBD1 (5 bases). Per the germline V gene, CDR1 is MNHEY and CDR2 is SVGAGI. V lost 5 bases and J lost 7, with 15 bases in between. This CDR3 has 13 residues. The CDR3 nucleotides are TGTGCCAGCAGTACCGGACACCCTAGGGAGCAGTACTTC. This sequence encodes CASSTGHPREQYF.

J is TRBJ1-2 and V is TRBV19; possible D gene TRBD1, 5 bases. This CDR3 contains 13 residues. Deletions cut 4 bases from V and 4 bases from J, with 10 bases between. Germline CDR1 is LNHDA and CDR2 is SQIVND (reference sequence). In DNA form, the CDR3 reads TGTGCCAGTAGTACAACAGGTAGCTATGGCTACACCTTC. Translation: CASSTTGSYGYTF.

The CDR3 coding sequence is TGTGCCAGCCTCCGCGGCGGGGACACTGAAGCTTTCTTT. Protein product: CASLRGGDTEAFF. The J gene is TRBJ1-1, the V gene TRBV28; D gene unclear. V gave up 8 bases and J gave up 3 bases, with 13 bases separating them. In germline, CDR1 is MDHEN, CDR2 SYDVKM. This CDR3 comprises 13 residues. The complete variable domain, with remaining parts taken from reference TRBV28 and TRBJ1-1, reads DVKVTQSSRYLVKRTGEKVFLECVQDMDHENMFWYRQDPGLGLRLIYFSYDVKMKEKGDIPEGYSVSREKKERFSLILESASTNQTSMYLCASLRGGDTEAFFGQGTRLTVV.